These 4 T cell receptor beta chains were all obtained from the same sample, sequenced in a study of T cell responses to AZD1222 COVID-19 vaccine. Profiling relied on immunoSEQ multiplex PCR, and the TCRdb table lists in-frame clones only, not all of them. The repertoire holds around 150,000 clones, with roughly nine tenths as singletons. The specimen was peripheral blood, collected 28 days after the second AZD1222 dose. These receptors came from an adult who received the AZD1222 COVID-19 vaccine.

The chain couples TRBV27 to TRBJ2-5, with D unclear. CDR1 and CDR2 from the germline V gene are MNHEY and SMNVEV (reference sequence). There are 12 residues in the CDR3. With 3 bases removed from V and 9 bases from J, the gap between germline ends came to 11 bases. This CDR3 reads CASSFLPAPQYF. The DNA of the CDR3 is TGTGCCAGCAGTTTCCTACCTGCACCCCAGTACTTC.

This clone has just a few counts. The chain employs TRBV30 and TRBJ1-6, with D unclear. The germline V gene encodes CDR1 GTSNPN and CDR2 SVGIG (reference sequence). The V gene lost 5 bases and the J gene lost 7 bases, with 6 bases spanning the gap. The CDR3 contains 11 residues. CDR3 bases: TGTGCCTGGGAAGAGAATTCACCCCTCCACTTT. This sequence encodes CAWEENSPLHF. Variable domain in full (rest from reference TRBV30 and TRBJ1-6): SQTIHQWPATLVQPVGSPLSLECTVEGTSNPNLYWYRQAAGRGLQLLFYSVGIGQISSEVPQNLSASRPQDRQFILSSKKLLLSDSGFYLCAWEENSPLHFGNGTRLTVT.

CDR3 in amino acids: CASSLDVNQPQHF. CDR3 nucleotides: TGTGCCAGCTCCCTGGACGTAAATCAGCCCCAGCATTTT. The gene calls are TRBV2 and TRBJ1-5; no definite D call. The CDR3 is 13 residues long. Germline assignment: CDR1 SNHLY and CDR2 FYNNEI. The ends were cut back, 8 bases at V and 4 bases at J, with 12 bases in the middle.

The chain combines TRBV6-1 with TRBJ1-2; 8 bases map to TRBD1. The CDR3 consists of 15 residues. J lost 5 bases, V lost 1 base, and 6 bases had no gene match. Germline V gene lookup returns CDR1 MNHNS and CDR2 SASEGT. The DNA for the CDR3 is TGTGCCAGCAGTGAAGAGGACAGGGCGGGGTATGGCTACACCTTC. This codes for CASSEEDRAGYGYTF.